The rows below give T cell receptor beta chains drawn from one sample of a study of a mutant IDH1 vaccine in newly diagnosed glioma. The data were produced by immunoSEQ multiplex PCR, yet TCRdb's version contains in-frame clones alone and is incomplete. Counted here are over 30,000 clones, 80% to 95% occurring once; the ten biggest clones make up over 4.5%. Their recognized antigens are unknown. The sequencing here drew on PBMCs, taken from a glioma patient whose treatment included an IDH1 peptide vaccine. The source is a woman aged 40 to 50 with glioma. CDR3s include the opening cysteine and the closing phenylalanine or tryptophan. D genes are given only for firm matches. A row's size may be missing; if present it is once, few, many or a size class.

j_call,clone_size,v_call,d_call,cdr3_aa,cdr3_nt
TRBJ2-1,.,TRBV6-5,.,CATRSSNEQFF,TGTGCCACCAGAAGTAGCAATGAGCAGTTCTTC
TRBJ1-1,.,TRBV7-8,.,CASSPRASNTEAFF,TGTGCCAGCAGCCCCCGGGCCTCGAACACTGAAGCTTTCTTT
TRBJ1-2,.,TRBV14,TRBD1,CASSQDFGTAHGYTF,TGTGCCAGCAGCCAAGATTTCGGGACAGCGCATGGCTACACCTTC
TRBJ2-5,.,TRBV5-6,TRBD2,CASSFRVSGGARETQYF,TGTGCCAGCAGCTTTAGGGTTAGCGGGGGGGCCCGAGAGACCCAGTACTTC
TRBJ1-1,.,TRBV7-9,.,CASSLWADGAFF,TGTGCCAGCAGCTTATGGGCGGACGGAGCTTTCTTT
TRBJ1-1,.,TRBV5-1,TRBD1,CASRAGGGNTEAFF,TGCGCCAGCAGAGCAGGGGGCGGGAACACTGAAGCTTTCTTT
TRBJ1-1,.,TRBV4-2,.,CASSQGVRYTEAFF,TGTGCCAGCAGCCAGGGGGTAAGATATACTGAAGCTTTCTTT
TRBJ1-1,.,TRBV11-2,.,CASSLGSRLNTEAFF,TGTGCCAGCAGCTTAGGATCACGGTTGAACACTGAAGCTTTCTTT
TRBJ2-7,.,TRBV25-1,TRBD1,CASSGDSAGGPEQYF,TGTGCCAGCAGTGGCGACAGTGCAGGGGGCCCCGAGCAGTACTTC
TRBJ2-5,.,TRBV5-6,.,CASSLIGVGETQYF,TGTGCCAGCAGCTTGATTGGGGTGGGAGAGACCCAGTACTTC
TRBJ1-6,.,TRBV15,TRBD1,CATSRSKTTGGSPLHF,TGTGCCACCAGCAGATCGAAAACGACAGGGGGTTCACCCCTCCACTTT
TRBJ2-2,once,TRBV30,.,CAWSWNTGELFF,TGTGCCTGGAGTTGGAACACCGGGGAGCTGTTTTTT
TRBJ2-1,.,TRBV4-3,.,CASSIGTGPKEDEQFF,TGCGCCAGCAGCATAGGCACTGGCCCTAAGGAGGATGAGCAGTTCTTC
TRBJ2-1,.,TRBV15,.,CATSREYGVYNEQFF,TGTGCCACCAGCAGAGAGTACGGGGTCTACAATGAGCAGTTCTTC
TRBJ1-5,.,TRBV6-5,.,CATHSSTERGSHF,TGTGCCACCCACAGCTCTACGGAACGAGGATCACATTTT
TRBJ1-1,.,TRBV6-6,.,CASNIDRNTEAFF,TGTGCCAGCAACATAGACCGAAACACTGAAGCTTTCTTT
TRBJ1-1,.,TRBV2,.,CASSPTRQVEAFF,TGTGCCAGCAGTCCAACGCGACAAGTTGAAGCTTTCTTT
TRBJ2-3,.,TRBV6-1,.,CASSNDPGGTDTQYF,TGTGCCAGCAGCAACGACCCGGGGGGCACAGATACGCAGTATTTT
TRBJ1-2,.,TRBV2,.,CASSEDRRYGYTF,TGTGCCAGCAGTGAAGACAGGAGGTATGGCTACACCTTC
TRBJ1-2,.,TRBV6-7,.,CASSYSRDEDGYTF,TGTGCCAGCAGTTACTCGAGGGATGAGGATGGCTACACCTTC
TRBJ1-5,.,TRBV19,TRBD1,CAARGRSQPQHF,TGTGCAGCCAGGGGGCGAAGTCAGCCCCAGCATTTT
TRBJ1-1,few,TRBV10-3,.,CAISDRTGSTEAFF,TGTGCCATCAGTGATCGTACGGGGTCCACTGAAGCTTTCTTT
TRBJ1-5,.,TRBV7-8,.,CASSRSGGVNQPQHF,TGTGCCAGCAGCCGATCTGGCGGGGTCAATCAGCCCCAGCATTTT
TRBJ1-4,few,TRBV19,TRBD1,CASSQNRGSNEKLFF,TGTGCCAGTAGCCAAAACAGGGGGTCTAATGAAAAACTGTTTTTT